The clone carrying this T cell receptor (beta chain) was seen at least ten times. What it recognizes is unknown. These data originate in a study of molecular identifiers for immune sequencing clone quantification. Findings of the study overall: Whereas naive cells kept under 1% of molecules in clones above 20 RNA copies, such clones held over 98% in effectors.

CDR3 length equals 12 residues. Germline assignment: CDR1 DFQATT and CDR2 SNEGSKA (reference sequence). The germline V and J ends were trimmed by 4 bases and 0 bases, with 7 bases remaining between them. Bulk TCR libraries used previously described methods and listed TCR primers. MiXCR, applied by TCRdb to the PCR reads, yields one record per CDR3 protein. The table includes 250,000 to 400,000 distinct CDR3 sequences, about a fifth detected once. The chain uses TRBV20-1 and TRBJ2-7; D tentatively fits TRBD1 or TRBD2 (5 bases each). This TCR was sampled from a human donor in good health. Some libraries in this study had Jurkat cell RNA spiked in. The sequenced material came from naive CD8+ T cells from blood, with Jurkat cell RNA spiked in. Subset defined: FACS-sorted CD8+CD4-CCR7+CD45RA+ naive T cells. The CDR3 sequence is CSATGTSYEQYF. The DNA for the CDR3 is TGCAGTGCTACCGGGACCTCCTACGAGCAGTACTTC.